Below, 19 T cell receptor beta chains from the same sample are listed, as sequenced in a study of T cell repertoires in cytomegalovirus infection. TCRdb recomputed calls from the reads with MiXCR, one row per CDR3 protein. The repertoire holds 680,000 or so distinct CDR3 sequences, with roughly 36% as singletons. No cognate antigen is known for these TCRs. Sequences were derived from cultured PBMCs, sampled from culture after CMV antigen stimulation. These receptors all come from a human donor in good health (CMV status not recorded). Some clones in this sample may be carry-over from other donors' samples.

This clonotype has a handful of counts. V gene TRBV4-2 combines with J gene TRBJ1-3; no clear D. The CDR3 has 17 amino acids. Germline V gives CDR1 LGHNA, CDR2 YNFKEQ. V lost 3 bases to trimming and J lost 0 bases, with 15 bases between them. The CDR3 DNA is TGTGCCAGCAGCCAGTCGGTCTCGTGGGACTCTGGAAACACCATATATTTT. Translation: CASSQSVSWDSGNTIYF.

The table lists this clonotype with a few counts. V usage is TRBV7-6 and J usage is TRBJ2-6, with 8 bases matching TRBD2. Germline values: CDR1 SGHVS, CDR2 FNYEAQ. V lost 5 bases and J lost 3; bases outside the gene matches: 9. The CDR3 length is 17 residues. CDR3 amino acids: CASSPLAAIGGANVLTF. The CDR3 DNA sequence: TGTGCCAGCAGCCCACTAGCGGCTATAGGTGGGGCCAACGTCCTGACTTTC.

The chain uses TRBV12-3 or TRBV12-4 and TRBJ2-4; 8 nucleotides align to TRBD1. J lost 8 bases, V lost 5 bases, and 8 bases had no gene match. CDR3 length: 14 residues. This CDR3 is CASSPDRVWDIQYF. DNA of the CDR3: TGTGCCAGCAGTCCGGACAGGGTTTGGGACATTCAGTACTTC.

V is TRBV6-6 and J is TRBJ2-7; TRBD2 aligns across 9 bases. CDR1 is MNHNY, CDR2 SVGAGI, per germline (reference sequence). Trimming removed 5 bases from V and 9 bases from J; junction bases left unmatched: 8. CDR3 size: 13 residues. This chain's CDR3 is CASSAGGLKGQYF. In nucleotides, the CDR3 is TGTGCCAGCAGTGCGGGGGGGCTAAAGGGGCAGTACTTC.

V usage is TRBV7-2 and J usage is TRBJ1-1; D may be TRBD1 (6 bases). The ends were cut back, 1 base at V and 9 bases at J, with 18 bases in the middle. This CDR3 is built from 15 residues. The germline CDR1 and CDR2 sequences are SGHTA and FQGNSA. The CDR3 region has the DNA TGTGCCAGCAGCTTAGTAGGCAGGGGCACGGCAAAAGCTTTCTTT. This codes for CASSLVGRGTAKAFF.

In this sample, this clonotype turned up many times. This chain's CDR3 is CASSRGDGQETQYF. CDR3 in DNA: TGTGCCAGCAGCCGGGGCGACGGCCAAGAGACCCAGTACTTC. The chain links TRBV7-2 to TRBJ2-5, with D possibly called TRBD1 or TRBD2 (5 bases each). CDR1 and CDR2 (germline): SGHTA, FQGNSA. The ends were cut back, 5 bases at V and 1 base at J, with 11 bases in the middle. The CDR3 runs 14 residues. The full variable domain, in which reference TRBV7-2 and TRBJ2-5 provide the parts outside the CDR3, is GAGVSQSPSNKVTEKGKDVELRCDPISGHTALYWYRQSLGQGLEFLIYFQGNSAPDKSGLPSDRFSAERTGGSVSTLTIQRTQQEDSAVYLCASSRGDGQETQYFGPGTRLLVL.

This clonotype was picked up a small number of times. The genes are TRBV11-2 and TRBJ2-1; 10 positions agree with TRBD2. The V gene end was trimmed by 5 bases and the J gene end by 9 bases; junction bases not matched to a gene: 7. Germline V lookup: CDR1 SGHAT, CDR2 FQNNGV. CDR3 length: 14 residues. The CDR3 DNA sequence: TGTGCCAGCAGCCCCCTAGCGGGAGAGGGTGAGCAGTTCTTC. It is translated as CASSPLAGEGEQFF.

This clonotype has a single count. The rearrangement uses TRBV3-1 and TRBJ1-2; 9 positions agree with TRBD1. In germline, CDR1 is LGHDT, CDR2 YNNKEL (reference sequence). V gave up 6 bases and J gave up 5 bases; unmatched junction bases: 7. The CDR3 covers 14 residues. CDR3 sequence: CASSSSGQGYGYTF. The CDR3 region has the DNA TGTGCCAGCAGTTCCTCGGGACAGGGATATGGCTACACCTTC.

This clonotype was picked up many times. The rearrangement joins TRBV7-9 to TRBJ2-3; 8 bases fit TRBD2. The V gene end was trimmed by 5 bases and the J gene end by 5 bases; junction bases not matched to a gene: 9. Germline loops: CDR1 SEHNR, CDR2 FQNEAQ (reference sequence). This CDR3 region has 15 residues. The CDR3 loop reads CASSPGRRGEDTQYF. For the CDR3, the DNA is TGTGCCAGCAGCCCGGGCCGGCGGGGGGAAGATACGCAGTATTTT.

In its sample, this clonotype was seen a few times. The chain links TRBV19 to TRBJ2-5, with D perhaps TRBD1 or TRBD2 (5 bases each). Trimming stripped 3 bases from V and 0 bases from J, with 14 bases between. Germline CDR1 LNHDA, CDR2 SQIVND (reference sequence). This CDR3 comprises 16 residues. DNA of the CDR3: TGTGCCAGTAGTATTCGAGGGGTCGTATACCAAGAGACCCAGTACTTC. It is translated as CASSIRGVVYQETQYF.

Here the CDR3 reads CASSSGLAGANEQFF. The CDR3 DNA is TGTGCCAGCTCCTCCGGACTAGCGGGAGCGAATGAGCAGTTCTTC. The genes are TRBV18 and TRBJ2-1; 13 bases are shared with TRBD2. This CDR3 spans 15 amino acids. Germline V gene sequence: CDR1 KGHSH, CDR2 LQKENI. V shed 6 bases, J shed 7 bases, and the junction held 6 bases outside the gene matches.

The chain carries TRBV5-4 and TRBJ2-5, with D possibly matching TRBD2 (7 bases). With 4 bases removed from V and 4 bases from J, the gap between germline ends came to 23 bases. The germline gives CDR1 SGHNT, CDR2 YYREEE (reference sequence). The length of the CDR3 is 17 residues. CDR3 in DNA: TGTGCCAGCAGCCGGGGGGATGTATGGGGGCTCCGAGAGACCCAGTACTTC. Translation: CASSRGDVWGLRETQYF. The whole variable domain, remainder taken from reference TRBV5-4 and TRBJ2-5, is ETGVTQSPTHLIKTRGQQVTLRCSSQSGHNTVSWYQQALGQGPQFIFQYYREEENGRGNFPPRFSGLQFPNYSSELNVNALELDDSALYLCASSRGDVWGLRETQYFGPGTRLLVL.

This clonotype appeared once. The chain links TRBV7-2 to TRBJ1-2; no reliable D call. The CDR3 length is 13 residues. CDR1 and CDR2 (germline): SGHTA, FQGNSA. V lost 1 base to trimming and J lost 7 bases, with 10 bases between them. CDR3 loop: CASSLEVHCGYTF. CDR3 bases: TGTGCCAGCAGCTTAGAAGTCCACTGTGGCTACACCTTC. Based on the CDR3 plus reference TRBV7-2 and TRBJ1-2, the full variable domain is GAGVSQSPSNKVTEKGKDVELRCDPISGHTALYWYRQSLGQGLEFLIYFQGNSAPDKSGLPSDRFSAERTGGSVSTLTIQRTQQEDSAVYLCASSLEVHCGYTFGSGTRLTVV.

CDR3 nucleotide sequence: TGTGCCAGCAGTAAAGATCCGAGTGAAGCTTTCTTT. Translating it yields CASSKDPSEAFF. The rearrangement uses TRBV12-3 or TRBV12-4 and TRBJ1-1; no clear D gene. V lost 5 bases and J 7 bases, leaving 11 bases between the germline ends. The CDR3 contains 12 residues.

The chain uses TRBV11-3 and TRBJ2-3; D unresolved. V was cut by 3 bases and J by 9 bases, with 16 bases left in between. Germline CDR1 SGHNT, CDR2 YENEEA. This CDR3 comprises 14 residues. Written as DNA, the CDR3 is TGTGCCAGCAGCTTGGGTGCGGATTTAGGGACGCAGTATTTT. Its protein product is CASSLGADLGTQYF.

The chain uses TRBV7-2 and TRBJ1-5, with 8 bases that match TRBD1. The trim removed 5 bases at V and 4 bases at J, leaving 7 bases unmatched. CDR1 is SGHTA and CDR2 is FQGNSA in the germline V gene. This CDR3 spans 15 amino acids. The CDR3 loop reads CASSPRQGWNQPQHF. For the CDR3, the DNA is TGTGCCAGCAGCCCCCGACAGGGGTGGAATCAGCCCCAGCATTTT.

The V gene is TRBV6-1, the J gene TRBJ2-3; D gene unclear. Germline V lookup: CDR1 MNHNS, CDR2 SASEGT. With 7 bases removed from V and 3 bases from J, the gap between germline ends came to 23 bases. The CDR3 is 17 amino acids. The CDR3 bases are TGTGCCAGCACTGTACCCCCCCTCGGGCACGCAACAGATACGCAGTATTTT. Protein: CASTVPPLGHATDTQYF.

In its sample, this clonotype was seen a few times. The V call is TRBV28, the J call TRBJ1-2; D uncertain. This CDR3 has 14 amino acids. V lost 4 bases and J 3 bases, leaving 12 bases between the germline ends. The germline CDR1 and CDR2 sequences are MDHEN and SYDVKM. The CDR3 DNA follows: TGTGCCAGCAGTTCGCCTCCTAGAGACTATGGCTACACCTTC. As protein: CASSSPPRDYGYTF.

Many counts were recorded for this clonotype. The J gene is TRBJ2-3, the V gene TRBV7-2, with TRBD2 matching over 13 bases. The CDR3 covers 16 residues. V was clipped by 5 bases and J by 5 bases; unmatched bases: 7. The germline gives CDR1 SGHTA, CDR2 FQGNSA. CDR3 DNA sequence: TGTGCCAGCAGCCCACTAGCGGGGGGGCCTGTAGATACGCAGTATTTT. It specifies CASSPLAGGPVDTQYF.